The 14 T cell receptor beta chains listed next were all sequenced from one sample in a study of CD8 T cells in Susac syndrome. A quantity of about 0.45 to 1 ug RNA underwent reverse transcription using random hexamers. MiXCR was run by TCRdb on the immunoSEQ multiplex PCR reads, yielding one entry per CDR3 protein. The profile shows hundreds of thousands of distinct CDR3 sequences, approximately 95% of them singletons. The sample was CD4+ T cells from PBMCs. The receptors were gathered from a human donor with multiple sclerosis.

CDR3 sequence reads: CAWSVLKETQYF. DNA of the CDR3: TGTGCCTGGAGTGTGCTTAAAGAGACCCAGTACTTC. The chain recombines TRBV30 with TRBJ2-5; D is unresolved. The CDR3 loop spans 12 amino acids. V shed 0 bases and J shed 3 bases, with 5 bases lying between them. The germline V gene encodes CDR1 GTSNPN and CDR2 SVGIG (reference sequence).

The genes are TRBV9 and TRBJ2-5; 10 positions match TRBD1. V dropped 4 bases and J dropped 1; count of bases not matched to a gene: 7. This CDR3 contains 16 residues. Germline CDR1 reads SGDLS; CDR2 reads YYNGEE. CDR3 residues: CASSFGTGEAQETQYF. The CDR3 DNA is TGTGCCAGCAGCTTTGGGACAGGGGAGGCCCAAGAGACCCAGTACTTC.

The chain combines TRBV5-1 with TRBJ2-2, with TRBD1 identical over 9 bases. Germline CDR1 and CDR2: SGHRS and YFSETQ. Germline trimming cut 0 bases from V and 0 bases from J; bases unmatched to any gene: 9. This CDR3 has 19 residues. The CDR3 DNA reads as TGCGCCAGCAGCTTGGTCGGGACAGGGACCCCCTCGAACACCGGGGAGCTGTTTTTT. It yields the protein CASSLVGTGTPSNTGELFF. The complete variable domain, with remaining parts taken from reference TRBV5-1 and TRBJ2-2, reads KAGVTQTPRYLIKTRGQQVTLSCSPISGHRSVSWYQQTPGQGLQFLFEYFSETQRNKGNFPGRFSGRQFSNSRSEMNVSTLELGDSALYLCASSLVGTGTPSNTGELFFGEGSRLTVL.

This chain connects TRBV20-1 to TRBJ2-3, with TRBD2 identical over 8 bases. The CDR3 loop spans 14 amino acids. From germline, CDR1 is DFQATT and CDR2 SNEGSKA (reference sequence). Germline trimming cut 5 bases from V and 4 bases from J; bases unmatched to any gene: 8. The CDR3 DNA sequence: TGCAGTGCTGCGGAGCGCGGGGGGTCAGATACGCAGTATTTT. The encoded protein is CSAAERGGSDTQYF.

This chain links TRBV7-3 with TRBJ2-3; a weak D match, TRBD2 (7 bases). CDR1 is SGHTA and CDR2 is FQGTGA in the germline V gene. V was clipped by 6 bases and J by 2 bases, with 18 bases between them. This CDR3 comprises 16 residues. CDR3 sequence: CASRAQGRGNTDTQYF. In nucleotides, the CDR3 is TGTGCCAGCAGGGCCCAGGGGCGGGGGAACACAGATACGCAGTATTTT.

The gene calls are TRBV7-8 and TRBJ2-5; D might be TRBD2 (6 bases). V was trimmed by 3 bases and J by 0 bases, leaving 8 bases between them. Germline values: CDR1 SGHVS, CDR2 FQNEAQ. The CDR3 has 14 amino acids. CDR3 DNA: TGTGCCAGCAGCTTTGGCGGGAACCAAGAGACCCAGTACTTC. This encodes CASSFGGNQETQYF.

The chain has TRBV3-1 and TRBJ1-1; no reliable D call. V shed 4 bases and J shed 0 bases, with 15 bases lying between them. CDR3 size: 16 residues. The germline V gene encodes CDR1 LGHDT and CDR2 YNNKEL (reference sequence). CDR3 nucleotides: TGTGCCAGCAGCCCCTCCCGGAGCGTCATGAACACTGAAGCTTTCTTT. The encoded protein is CASSPSRSVMNTEAFF. The full variable domain, with the rest looked up from reference TRBV3-1 and TRBJ1-1, is DTAVSQTPKYLVTQMGNDKSIKCEQNLGHDTMYWYKQDSKKFLKIMFSYNNKELIINETVPNRFSPKSPDKAHLNLHINSLELGDSAVYFCASSPSRSVMNTEAFFGQGTRLTVV.

This chain connects TRBV29-1 to TRBJ1-5, with 7 bases fitting TRBD1. CDR3 size: 14 residues. In germline, CDR1 is SQVTM, CDR2 ANQGSEA. With V trimmed by 6 bases and J by 5 bases, 10 bases remained unmatched. CDR3 in amino acids: CSVSDRVGDQPQHF. DNA for the CDR3: TGCAGCGTATCTGACAGGGTCGGGGATCAGCCCCAGCATTTT. The variable domain in full, with the rest retrieved from reference TRBV29-1 and TRBJ1-5, is SAVISQKPSRDICQRGTSLTIQCQVDSQVTMMFWYRQQPGQSLTLIATANQGSEATYESGFVIDKFPISRPNLTFSTLTVSNMSPEDSSIYLCSVSDRVGDQPQHFGDGTRLSIL.

This chain links TRBV4-2 with TRBJ2-3; D unresolved. CDR1 LGHNA and CDR2 YNFKEQ come from the germline V gene. V dropped 0 bases and J dropped 1 base, with 8 bases sitting between them. This CDR3 has 15 residues. The CDR3 here is CASSQERGRTDTQYF. The CDR3 DNA reads TGTGCCAGCAGCCAAGAAAGAGGCCGCACAGATACGCAGTATTTT.

The V and J genes are TRBV12-3 or TRBV12-4 and TRBJ2-3, with D unresolved. CDR3 length equals 12 residues. The V end was cut by 6 bases, the J end by 7 bases, with 11 bases between. The CDR3 DNA reads as TGTGCCAGCAGCCCTTTGGGGTATACGCAGTATTTT. It translates to CASSPLGYTQYF.

The chain employs TRBV29-1 and TRBJ1-1; 7 bases map to TRBD1. Per the germline V gene, CDR1 is SQVTM and CDR2 is ANQGSEA. The CDR3 has 13 amino acids. Unmatched junction bases numbered 8, after V lost 5 bases and J lost 5 bases. The CDR3 region is CSVTTGSGTEAFF. The CDR3 DNA sequence: TGCAGCGTTACGACAGGGTCGGGAACTGAAGCTTTCTTT.

The chain carries TRBV10-2 and TRBJ1-1; tentatively, D is TRBD1 (6 bases). The CDR3 contains 15 residues. CDR1 and CDR2 from the germline V gene are WSHSY and SAAADI. V was pared by 2 bases and J by 1 base, with 11 bases between. The CDR3 sequence: CASSERKGGNTEAFF. The CDR3 nucleotides read TGCGCCAGCAGTGAGCGAAAGGGGGGGAACACTGAAGCTTTCTTT.

The count of this clonotype is one. V is TRBV3-1 and J is TRBJ1-1; D is ambiguous. CDR1 LGHDT and CDR2 YNNKEL come from the germline V gene (reference sequence). The CDR3 extends over 13 amino acids. V shed 3 bases and J shed 2 bases, with 7 bases lying between them. The CDR3 reads CASSHNRNTEAFF. The CDR3 region has the DNA TGTGCCAGCAGCCATAACCGAAACACTGAAGCTTTCTTT.

This clonotype was observed a single time. V gene TRBV27 combines with J gene TRBJ1-4; 8 bases line up with TRBD1. This CDR3 comprises 14 residues. V lost 3 bases to trimming and J lost 8 bases; unmatched junction nucleotides: 5. In germline, CDR1 is MNHEY, CDR2 SMNVEV (reference sequence). This chain's CDR3 is CASSFGQGYEKLFF. The CDR3, as DNA: TGTGCCAGCAGTTTCGGACAGGGTTACGAAAAACTGTTTTTT.